A single sample gave rise to the 15 T cell receptor beta chains below, sequenced in a study of cytomegalovirus exposure and HLA in healthy donors. Primers for the PCR totalled 60 Vbeta and 13 Jbeta. Generated by immunoSEQ multiplex PCR, the TCRdb table keeps only in-frame clones and is missing some. Among approximately 210,000 clones listed, roughly 87% were seen once. The sample comprised PBMCs. The origin of the receptors is a man aged 40-49 years in good health and CMV-seropositive.

This chain links TRBV6-1 with TRBJ2-7; 12 bases align to TRBD1. In germline, CDR1 is MNHNS, CDR2 SASEGT. The junction had 4 bases not matched to a gene; V was cut back by 4 bases and J by 6 bases. CDR3 length: 14 amino acids. As DNA, the CDR3 is TGTGCCAGCAGTGTGGGGACAGGGGGCCTCGAGCAGTACGTC. This encodes CASSVGTGGLEQYV.

The chain combines TRBV18 with TRBJ2-7; 8 positions agree with TRBD1. J was trimmed by 3 bases and V by 5 bases; bases with no gene match: 6. The CDR3 has 14 amino acids. The germline V gene encodes CDR1 KGHSH and CDR2 LQKENI. The CDR3 DNA is TGTGCCAGCTCATCGGGACAGGCAGGCTACGAGCAGTACGTC. It yields the protein CASSSGQAGYEQYV.

The chain joins TRBV25-1 to TRBJ1-1; D unresolved. The germline V gene has CDR1 MGHDK and CDR2 SYGVNS. V lost 1 base to trimming and J lost 2 bases, with 11 bases between them. This CDR3 has 15 residues. As DNA, the CDR3 is TGTGCCAGCAGTGAATGGAGGAATGGAAACACTGAAGCTTTCTTT. This sequence encodes CASSEWRNGNTEAFF. The full variable domain, completed using reference TRBV25-1 and TRBJ1-1, is EADIYQTPRYLVIGTGKKITLECSQTMGHDKMYWYQQDPGMELHLIHYSYGVNSTEKGDLSSESTVSRIRTEHFPLTLESARPSHTSQYLCASSEWRNGNTEAFFGQGTRLTVV.

The rearrangement joins TRBV7-9 to TRBJ2-1; D remains ambiguous. Germline lookup yields CDR1 SEHNR and CDR2 FQNEAQ (reference sequence). This CDR3 comprises 14 residues. V dropped 0 bases and J dropped 2 bases, with 5 bases sitting between them. CDR3 protein: CASSLASTYNEQFF. CDR3 DNA sequence: TGTGCCAGCAGCTTAGCTAGCACCTACAATGAGCAGTTCTTC.

This clone showed up just once. The V call is TRBV9, the J call TRBJ1-5; a weak D match, TRBD1 (5 bases). The V gene's germline CDR1 is SGDLS and CDR2 YYNGEE. Trimming stripped 0 bases from V and 5 bases from J, with 12 bases between. The CDR3 has 15 amino acids. The DNA for the CDR3 is TGTGCCAGCAGCGTAGATGCGGGGGGGGATCAGCCCCAGCATTTT. Amino acids: CASSVDAGGDQPQHF.

The rearrangement uses TRBV6-1 and TRBJ2-7; no firm D call. This CDR3 spans 13 amino acids. V gave up 0 bases and J gave up 0 bases, with 3 bases separating them. Germline CDR1 reads MNHNS; CDR2 reads SASEGT. DNA for the CDR3: TGTGCCAGCAGTGAAGCCGGCTCCTACGAGCAGTACTTC. The encoded protein is CASSEAGSYEQYF.

The chain recombines TRBV7-2 with TRBJ2-1; possibly TRBD2 for D (5 bases). CDR1 and CDR2 from the germline V gene are SGHTA and FQGNSA. The V end was cut by 2 bases, the J end by 3 bases, with 11 bases between. CDR3 size: 15 residues. The CDR3: CASSLKLDDYNEQFF. CDR3 bases: TGTGCCAGCAGCTTAAAACTAGATGACTACAATGAGCAGTTCTTC.

The chain joins TRBV5-5 to TRBJ2-3; TRBD1 matches 11 bases. The germline V gene encodes CDR1 SGHKS and CDR2 YYEKEE (reference sequence). This CDR3 region has 17 residues. J lost 5 bases, V lost 0 bases, and 8 bases had no gene match. The CDR3 region is CASSLAVGTGGRDTQYF. DNA of the CDR3: TGTGCCAGCAGCTTGGCCGTAGGGACAGGGGGTCGAGATACGCAGTATTTT.

The chain couples TRBV5-1 to TRBJ2-1; 10 bases are a match to TRBD2. Unmatched junction bases numbered 5, after V lost 4 bases and J lost 1 base. The V gene's germline CDR1 is SGHRS and CDR2 YFSETQ. The CDR3 extends over 16 amino acids. Written as DNA, the CDR3 is TGCGCCAGCAGCCAGACTAGCGGGCCTTCCTACAATGAGCAGTTCTTC. It codes for CASSQTSGPSYNEQFF.

This clone showed up just a few times. The chain combines TRBV18 with TRBJ1-4; 12 nucleotides agree with TRBD1. J was trimmed by 7 bases and V by 6 bases; bases with no gene match: 9. Germline CDR1 and CDR2: KGHSH and LQKENI. The CDR3 is made up of 16 amino acids. The CDR3 DNA is TGTGCCAGCTCTCCGGGACAGGGGGCCGGAGGTGAAAAACTGTTTTTT. Protein sequence: CASSPGQGAGGEKLFF.

This chain connects TRBV30 to TRBJ2-5; TRBD2 matches at 7 bases. With 4 bases clipped from V and 1 base from J, the junction kept 3 bases outside the gene matches. CDR1 is GTSNPN, CDR2 SVGIG, per germline (reference sequence). The CDR3 totals 13 residues. The CDR3 sequence: CAWKRDLQETQYF. CDR3 nucleotides: TGTGCCTGGAAGCGGGACCTCCAAGAGACCCAGTACTTC.

This chain uses TRBV27 with TRBJ2-7; 10 nucleotides align to TRBD2. V lost 6 bases, J lost 3 bases, and 5 bases stayed unmatched. The CDR3 sequence is 14 residues long. Germline V gives CDR1 MNHEY, CDR2 SMNVEV (reference sequence). CDR3: CASSSSGSIYEQYV. The CDR3 DNA is TGTGCCAGCAGCTCTAGCGGGAGCATCTACGAGCAGTACGTC.

In this sample, this clone turned up a few times. The rearrangement uses TRBV5-6 and TRBJ2-5; D remains unclear. Trimming left V 2 bases short and J 2 bases short, with 4 bases between. The CDR3 has 12 amino acids. Germline loops: CDR1 SGHDT, CDR2 YYEEEE. CDR3 in DNA: TGTGCCAGCAGCTTCAGACAAGAGACCCAGTACTTC. Translating it yields CASSFRQETQYF.

This sequence joins TRBV2 and TRBJ2-3, with D uncertain. The V gene's germline CDR1 is SNHLY and CDR2 FYNNEI. The ends were cut back, 6 bases at V and 5 bases at J, with 9 bases in the middle. CDR3 length: 12 residues. The CDR3 DNA follows: TGTGCCAGCAGAGGAGTGGAAGATACGCAGTATTTT. Protein: CASRGVEDTQYF.

This clone was seen more than once but under ten times. The rearrangement joins TRBV6-6 to TRBJ1-4, with 7 bases fitting TRBD1. Germline-derived CDR1 and CDR2 are MNHNY and SVGAGI (reference sequence). This CDR3 is 16 amino acids long. The junction had 4 bases not matched to a gene; V was cut back by 0 bases and J by 3 bases. The CDR3 reads CASSYSDREPNEKLFF. CDR3 bases: TGTGCCAGCAGTTACTCAGACAGGGAGCCTAATGAAAAACTGTTTTTT.